A selection of T cell receptor beta chains follows, all from one sample in a study of blood T cell repertoires in COVID-19. TCRdb's copy holds only in-frame clones and misses some; the assay was immunoSEQ multiplex PCR. Among fewer than 70,000 clones, roughly 91% were seen once, and the ten largest hold 7.8%. The specimen sequenced was peripheral blood. The receptors stem from a man in his fifties with active COVID-19. Both conserved end residues are part of each CDR3. A D gene is named only where the DNA matches it firmly. Not all rows give a size; the values are once, few, many and, for expanded clones, a class.

j_gene,d_gene,v_gene,abundance,CDR3nt,CDR3aa
TRBJ1-5,NA,TRBV5-5,NA,TGTGCCAGCAGGGCAGGGGTGATTGATCAGCCCCAGCATTTT,CASRAGVIDQPQHF
TRBJ2-7,TRBD1,TRBV3-1/TRBV3-2,few,TGTGCCAGCAGCCATACCGGGCAGGGGGCGGGTGAGCAGTACTTC,CASSHTGQGAGEQYF
TRBJ2-3,NA,TRBV2,NA,TGTGCCAGCAGTCTGCAGGCTAGCGCAGATACGCAGTATTTT,CASSLQASADTQYF
TRBJ2-1,NA,TRBV7-9,NA,TGTGCCAGCAGCCCCAGTGGTCCTGACAATGAGCAGTTCTTC,CASSPSGPDNEQFF
TRBJ2-3,NA,TRBV28,NA,TGTGCCAGCAGTTTACCCCCTAGCCCAGATACGCAGTATTTT,CASSLPPSPDTQYF
TRBJ2-5,TRBD1,TRBV7-2,NA,TGTGCCAGCAGCTTAGACGGCAGGGGGATTGAGACCCAGTACTTC,CASSLDGRGIETQYF
TRBJ2-1,NA,TRBV7-2,NA,TGTGCCAGCAGCTTATCTGCCTACAATGAGCAGTTCTTC,CASSLSAYNEQFF
TRBJ2-7,TRBD2,TRBV24-1,NA,TGTGCCACCAGTCCCTCTAGCGGTATATCCTACGAGCAGTACTTC,CATSPSSGISYEQYF
TRBJ1-3,NA,TRBV7-9,NA,TGTGCCAGCAGTCACTTCCGTTCTGGAAACACCATATATTTT,CASSHFRSGNTIYF
TRBJ2-5,TRBD2,TRBV7-3,NA,TGTGCCAGCAGCCGAAACCCACTAGCGGGGCAAGAGACCCAGTACTTC,CASSRNPLAGQETQYF
TRBJ2-7,TRBD1,TRBV10-3,few,TGTGCCATCCAGAAAACTGCGACAGGGATGTACGAGCAGTACTTC,CAIQKTATGMYEQYF
TRBJ2-7,NA,TRBV18,NA,TGTGCCAGCTCACCACCGACATACGAGCAGTACTTC,CASSPPTYEQYF
TRBJ2-1,TRBD2,TRBV5-1,NA,TGCGCCAGCAGCTTGGGCCTGACTAGCGGGAGGGCCGGCTCCTACAATGAGCAGTTCTTC,CASSLGLTSGRAGSYNEQFF
TRBJ1-4,TRBD1,TRBV5-5,NA,TGTGCCAGCAGCTTAAGACAGGGGGCCACTAATGAAAAACTGTTTTTT,CASSLRQGATNEKLFF
TRBJ2-7,TRBD1,TRBV29-1,NA,TGCAGCGTTGGACCGGGACAGGGGGCGTACGAGCAGTACTTC,CSVGPGQGAYEQYF
TRBJ1-4,NA,TRBV27,once,TGTGCCAGCAGTGTCGGGTTCGGGAATGAAAAACTGTTTTTT,CASSVGFGNEKLFF
TRBJ1-1,TRBD1,TRBV7-3,NA,TGTGCCAGCAGCCCACAGGGGGCAGGCACTGAAGCTTTCTTT,CASSPQGAGTEAFF
TRBJ2-5,TRBD2,TRBV4-1,NA,TGCGCCAGCAGCCAGATCACTAGCGGGGGGGGTCGCGAGACCCAGTACTTC,CASSQITSGGGRETQYF
TRBJ1-1,NA,TRBV28,NA,TGTGCCAGCAGTTTGGCAGGGTTTGCAGCTTTCTTT,CASSLAGFAAFF
TRBJ1-3,NA,TRBV7-2,NA,TGTGCCAGCAGCTTAGCCTCAGGTTACTCTGGAAACACCATATATTTT,CASSLASGYSGNTIYF
TRBJ2-2,TRBD2,TRBV5-1,NA,TGCGCCAGCAGCTCTGGGGCGGGAGTGAACACCGGGGAGCTGTTTTTT,CASSSGAGVNTGELFF
TRBJ2-1,TRBD1,TRBV5-4,NA,TGTGCCAGCAGCTCGAGGGACAGGGCACACAATGAGCAGTTCTTC,CASSSRDRAHNEQFF
TRBJ2-5,NA,TRBV18,NA,TGTGCCAGCTCACCACGATCGGGGAGCGGGGAGACCCAGTACTTC,CASSPRSGSGETQYF
TRBJ2-6,TRBD1,TRBV5-1,once,TGCGCCAGCAGCCCGACAGGGGGCTCTGGGGCCAACGTCCTGACTTTC,CASSPTGGSGANVLTF
TRBJ2-4,TRBD2,TRBV6-6,NA,TGTGCCAGCAGCTACGGGACTAGCAAAAACATTCAGTACTTC,CASSYGTSKNIQYF
TRBJ2-5,TRBD2,TRBV7-7,NA,TGTGCCAGCAGCTTAGTGGGAGGGCAGGAAGAGACCCAGTACTTC,CASSLVGGQEETQYF
TRBJ2-2,NA,TRBV25-1,NA,TGTGCCAGCAGTGTCCCATCGGGGGACACCGGGGAGCTGTTTTTT,CASSVPSGDTGELFF
TRBJ1-6,NA,TRBV28,NA,TGTGCCAGCAGCTATCAGCGGGGGAGCTCCTATAATTCACCCCTCCACTTT,CASSYQRGSSYNSPLHF
TRBJ1-5,TRBD1,TRBV15,once,TGTGCCACCACAGACAGGGTTAGCAATCAGCCCCAGCATTTT,CATTDRVSNQPQHF
TRBJ1-1,NA,TRBV12-3/TRBV12-4,NA,TGTGCCAGCAGTTTTGAGGTCCGGCAAGAAGCTTTCTTT,CASSFEVRQEAFF
TRBJ2-7,TRBD2,TRBV29-1,NA,TGCAGCGTTGAAGCTGGGGGGGCCTACGAGCAGTACTTC,CSVEAGGAYEQYF
TRBJ2-5,TRBD2,TRBV7-6,NA,TGTGCCAGCAGCGCACTGGGGGGGGGCCAAGAGACCCAGTACTTC,CASSALGGGQETQYF